These T cell receptor beta chains were read from a single sample in a study of T cell repertoires in cytomegalovirus infection. In TCRdb, the reads were re-called with MiXCR into one record per CDR3 protein. This repertoire shows about 740,000 distinct CDR3 sequences, approximately 40% found once; its top ten account for about 2.8%. What was sequenced was PBMCs. The receptors derive from a human donor in good health (CMV status not recorded). Some clones in this sample may be carry-over from other donors' samples. The CDR3 runs from the conserved cysteine through the conserved F or W. The order of the fields is clone size, CDR3 length, J gene, V gene, D gene, CDR3 DNA, CDR3 protein. A D gene is named only where the DNA matches it firmly. Some rows have no size entry. The others give once, few or many, or a class for an expanded clone.

abundance: many
len: 15
j_gene: TRBJ2-1
v_gene: TRBV7-7
d_gene: TRBD2
CDR3nt: TGTGCTAGCAGCTTAAACCTAGCGGACTACAATGAGCAGTTCTTC
CDR3aa: CASSLNLADYNEQFF

abundance: -
len: 16
j_gene: TRBJ1-5
v_gene: TRBV28
d_gene: -
CDR3nt: TGTGCCAGCAGTTTGACGGGGCTCCACCGCAATCAGCCCCAGCATTTT
CDR3aa: CASSLTGLHRNQPQHF

abundance: -
len: 18
j_gene: TRBJ1-1
v_gene: TRBV15
d_gene: -
CDR3nt: TGTGCCACCAGCAGTCGGACCTCCGGCGGATCCCGGAACACTGAAGCTTTCTTT
CDR3aa: CATSSRTSGGSRNTEAFF

abundance: -
len: 15
j_gene: TRBJ2-5
v_gene: TRBV28
d_gene: TRBD1
CDR3nt: TGTGCCAGCAGTCCTCCGACAGGGCCCGAGTTGGCCCATTACTTC
CDR3aa: CASSPPTGPELAHYF

abundance: -
len: 16
j_gene: TRBJ1-1
v_gene: TRBV20-1
d_gene: -
CDR3nt: TGCAGTGCTGATACCGGGACGCCTCTGGGGAACACTGAAGCTTTCTTT
CDR3aa: CSADTGTPLGNTEAFF

abundance: -
len: 16
j_gene: TRBJ2-6
v_gene: TRBV19
d_gene: -
CDR3nt: TGTGCCAGTATTTCTGTACTTGGGTCTGGGGCCAACGTCCTGACTTTC
CDR3aa: CASISVLGSGANVLTF

abundance: few
len: 20
j_gene: TRBJ2-3
v_gene: TRBV7-8
d_gene: TRBD2
CDR3nt: TGTGCCAGCAGCTTACTCCCTACAGGACTAGCGGGAGATTCCTCAGATACGCAGTATTTT
CDR3aa: CASSLLPTGLAGDSSDTQYF

abundance: -
len: 16
j_gene: TRBJ2-2
v_gene: TRBV11-1
d_gene: -
CDR3nt: TGTGCCAGCAGCTTTGGGGGGACATCGAACACCGGGGAGCTGTTTTTT
CDR3aa: CASSFGGTSNTGELFF

abundance: -
len: 14
j_gene: TRBJ2-2
v_gene: TRBV11-3
d_gene: -
CDR3nt: TGTGCCAGCACCATGACCGGAAACACCGGGGAGCTGTTTTTT
CDR3aa: CASTMTGNTGELFF

abundance: -
len: 15
j_gene: TRBJ2-7
v_gene: TRBV5-6
d_gene: -
CDR3nt: TGTGCCAGCAGCTCGACAGGTTTGGCCTCCTACGAGCAGTACTTC
CDR3aa: CASSSTGLASYEQYF

abundance: -
len: 16
j_gene: TRBJ2-1
v_gene: TRBV6-2/TRBV6-3
d_gene: TRBD2
CDR3nt: TGTGCCAGCAGTCAAGGGACTAGCTTTTCGTACAATGAGCAGTTCTTC
CDR3aa: CASSQGTSFSYNEQFF

abundance: few
len: 17
j_gene: TRBJ1-4
v_gene: TRBV27
d_gene: -
CDR3nt: TGTGCCAGCAGCACCGCCGGGACAAGGGTGGGGAATGAAAAACTGTTTTTT
CDR3aa: CASSTAGTRVGNEKLFF

abundance: many
len: 14
j_gene: TRBJ2-4
v_gene: TRBV12-3/TRBV12-4
d_gene: -
CDR3nt: TGTGCCAGCAGAACTTCTACGAGGGGTGACATTCAGTACTTC
CDR3aa: CASRTSTRGDIQYF

abundance: -
len: 16
j_gene: TRBJ2-2
v_gene: TRBV7-3
d_gene: TRBD2
CDR3nt: TGTGCCAGCAGCACCTCGGGGGGGGCGAACACCGGGGAGCTGTTTTTT
CDR3aa: CASSTSGGANTGELFF

abundance: once
len: 15
j_gene: TRBJ1-5
v_gene: TRBV18
d_gene: -
CDR3nt: TGTGCCAGCTCACCATTGGGCCTGGCTAATCAGCCCCAGCATTTT
CDR3aa: CASSPLGLANQPQHF

abundance: -
len: 16
j_gene: TRBJ2-1
v_gene: TRBV4-1
d_gene: -
CDR3nt: TGCTCCAGCAGCCAAGATGATGGGCGTTCCTACAATGAGCAGTTCTTC
CDR3aa: CSSSQDDGRSYNEQFF

abundance: few
len: 12
j_gene: TRBJ2-7
v_gene: TRBV12-3/TRBV12-4
d_gene: -
CDR3nt: TGTGCCAGCAGTTCCCCATCCCGCGAGCAGTACTTC
CDR3aa: CASSSPSREQYF

abundance: -
len: 15
j_gene: TRBJ2-1
v_gene: TRBV7-3
d_gene: -
CDR3nt: TGTGCCAGCAGCTTGGGGGGGGGGGCTGGGGATGAGCAGTTCTTC
CDR3aa: CASSLGGGAGDEQFF

abundance: -
len: 15
j_gene: TRBJ2-1
v_gene: TRBV7-2
d_gene: -
CDR3nt: TGTGCCAGCAGCCACTTGGAGGCTTCCTACAATGAGCAGTTCTTC
CDR3aa: CASSHLEASYNEQFF

abundance: few
len: 14
j_gene: TRBJ1-2
v_gene: TRBV7-9
d_gene: -
CDR3nt: TGTGCCAGCAGCTTAGACCCCCGGGGCTATGGCTACACCTTC
CDR3aa: CASSLDPRGYGYTF

abundance: -
len: 15
j_gene: TRBJ2-7
v_gene: TRBV7-6
d_gene: TRBD1
CDR3nt: TGTGCCAGCAGCTTAGGGGACAGGACGCCCTACGAGCAGTACTTC
CDR3aa: CASSLGDRTPYEQYF

abundance: few
len: 16
j_gene: TRBJ2-7
v_gene: TRBV6-2/TRBV6-3
d_gene: -
CDR3nt: TGTGCCAGCAGTTACTCGAAATCCCGAGGAGACTACGAGCAGTACTTC
CDR3aa: CASSYSKSRGDYEQYF

abundance: few
len: 16
j_gene: TRBJ2-3
v_gene: TRBV7-2
d_gene: TRBD2
CDR3nt: TGTGCCAGCAGCATGAGAACTAGCGGGGGAAGGGATACGCAGTATTTT
CDR3aa: CASSMRTSGGRDTQYF

abundance: -
len: 14
j_gene: TRBJ2-3
v_gene: TRBV15
d_gene: -
CDR3nt: TGTGCCACCAGCAGATCAGGAAGTGCAGATACGCAGTATTTT
CDR3aa: CATSRSGSADTQYF

abundance: few
len: 16
j_gene: TRBJ1-5
v_gene: TRBV27
d_gene: TRBD1
CDR3nt: TGTGCCAGCAGGAAAGCGGACAGGGGGACGGGTCAGCCCCAGCATTTT
CDR3aa: CASRKADRGTGQPQHF

abundance: few
len: 16
j_gene: TRBJ1-2
v_gene: TRBV7-2
d_gene: TRBD1
CDR3nt: TGTGCCAGCAGCCTCAAGACCGGGACAGGGGGCCATGGCTACACCTTC
CDR3aa: CASSLKTGTGGHGYTF

abundance: -
len: 15
j_gene: TRBJ2-2
v_gene: TRBV27
d_gene: TRBD2
CDR3nt: TGTGCCAGCAGCCCGAGCGGGAGGTGGGTCGGGGAGCTGTTTTTT
CDR3aa: CASSPSGRWVGELFF

abundance: -
len: 17
j_gene: TRBJ2-7
v_gene: TRBV12-3/TRBV12-4
d_gene: TRBD1
CDR3nt: TGTGCCAGCAGCGACAGGGCCTCCCTCCAAAGCTCCTACGAGCAGTACTTC
CDR3aa: CASSDRASLQSSYEQYF

abundance: -
len: 11
j_gene: TRBJ2-7
v_gene: TRBV7-2
d_gene: -
CDR3nt: TGTGCCAGCAGGGCCGGGACGACTTTGTACTTC
CDR3aa: CASRAGTTLYF

abundance: few
len: 13
j_gene: TRBJ1-5
v_gene: TRBV12-3/TRBV12-4
d_gene: -
CDR3nt: TGTGCCAGCAGTTTAGCTGAAAGGCAGCCCCAGCATTTT
CDR3aa: CASSLAERQPQHF

abundance: once
len: 15
j_gene: TRBJ2-7
v_gene: TRBV7-6
d_gene: TRBD2
CDR3nt: TGTGCCAGCAGCTCCGGGAGGGGGGTTCGTGACGAGCAGTACTTC
CDR3aa: CASSSGRGVRDEQYF

abundance: -
len: 17
j_gene: TRBJ2-3
v_gene: TRBV7-6
d_gene: -
CDR3nt: TGTGCCAGCAGCTTAGCGAATTCCCGAGGCGGCACAGATACGCAGTATTTT
CDR3aa: CASSLANSRGGTDTQYF

abundance: -
len: 14
j_gene: TRBJ2-2
v_gene: TRBV20-1
d_gene: TRBD1
CDR3nt: TGCAGTGCTAGAGTGGACAGGGGCGTCGGGGAGCTGTTTTTT
CDR3aa: CSARVDRGVGELFF

abundance: -
len: 15
j_gene: TRBJ1-1
v_gene: TRBV5-1
d_gene: TRBD1
CDR3nt: TGCGCCAGCAGCTTGGTGGGCACAGGGGGCACTGAAGCTTTCTTT
CDR3aa: CASSLVGTGGTEAFF

abundance: -
len: 14
j_gene: TRBJ2-2
v_gene: TRBV9
d_gene: -
CDR3nt: TGTGCCAGCAGCGCCCGAACACCCCCCGGGGAGCTGTTTTTT
CDR3aa: CASSARTPPGELFF

abundance: few
len: 16
j_gene: TRBJ2-2
v_gene: TRBV11-2
d_gene: -
CDR3nt: TGTGCCAGCAGCCCTCCCGGGGGTTTTGACACCGGGGAGCTGTTTTTT
CDR3aa: CASSPPGGFDTGELFF

abundance: many
len: 15
j_gene: TRBJ1-1
v_gene: TRBV7-9
d_gene: TRBD1
CDR3nt: TGTGCCAGCAGGGCACGGGACAGGGCCGGCTCTGAAGCTTTCTTT
CDR3aa: CASRARDRAGSEAFF

abundance: -
len: 16
j_gene: TRBJ2-1
v_gene: TRBV7-6
d_gene: TRBD2
CDR3nt: TGTGCCAGCAGCTTTGACCGACTAAGAGCGGGGGTTGAGCAGTTCTTC
CDR3aa: CASSFDRLRAGVEQFF

abundance: -
len: 14
j_gene: TRBJ1-1
v_gene: TRBV7-9
d_gene: -
CDR3nt: TGTGCCAGCAGCTTAGAGTTCTCAAGCACTGAAGCTTTCTTT
CDR3aa: CASSLEFSSTEAFF

abundance: -
len: 20
j_gene: TRBJ2-1
v_gene: TRBV7-6
d_gene: TRBD2
CDR3nt: TGTGCCAGCAGCTTAGTCAAAACTAGCGGGAGAGGTGTATTGTACAATGAGCAGTTCTTC
CDR3aa: CASSLVKTSGRGVLYNEQFF

abundance: -
len: 12
j_gene: TRBJ1-4
v_gene: TRBV2
d_gene: -
CDR3nt: TGTGCCAGTACGGATCCTAATGAAAAACTGTTTTTT
CDR3aa: CASTDPNEKLFF

abundance: few
len: 14
j_gene: TRBJ1-5
v_gene: TRBV28
d_gene: -
CDR3nt: TGTGCCAGCAGTTTACTCGGGGGCCCCCAGCCCCAGCATTTT
CDR3aa: CASSLLGGPQPQHF

abundance: few
len: 14
j_gene: TRBJ1-2
v_gene: TRBV6-1
d_gene: TRBD1
CDR3nt: TGTGCCAGCAGTGGGCTCCGGGACAGGTATGGCTACACCTTC
CDR3aa: CASSGLRDRYGYTF

abundance: few
len: 18
j_gene: TRBJ1-1
v_gene: TRBV2
d_gene: TRBD1
CDR3nt: TGTGCCAGCAGGGAGAGGGGACAGGGGCCGCCTTTGAACACTGAAGCTTTCTTT
CDR3aa: CASRERGQGPPLNTEAFF

abundance: -
len: 17
j_gene: TRBJ1-3
v_gene: TRBV7-2
d_gene: -
CDR3nt: TGTGCCAGCAGCTTAGGGATAGGCGAAGGAACTGGAAACACCAGAGATTTT
CDR3aa: CASSLGIGEGTGNTRDF

abundance: -
len: 17
j_gene: TRBJ1-1
v_gene: TRBV20-1
d_gene: -
CDR3nt: TGCAGTGCTAGAGGGGGTGGGCAGAGGGTGGTGAACACTGAAGCTTTCTTT
CDR3aa: CSARGGGQRVVNTEAFF

abundance: once
len: 18
j_gene: TRBJ2-4
v_gene: TRBV25-1
d_gene: -
CDR3nt: TGTGCCAGCAGCCCCGACAGTGAAGGTTTTGTAGCCAAAAACATTCAGTACTTC
CDR3aa: CASSPDSEGFVAKNIQYF

abundance: many
len: 15
j_gene: TRBJ2-1
v_gene: TRBV7-2
d_gene: TRBD2
CDR3nt: TGTGCCAGCAGCTTGGCGGGAGCGGGGGGGCGGGAGCAGTTCTTC
CDR3aa: CASSLAGAGGREQFF

abundance: few
len: 16
j_gene: TRBJ1-1
v_gene: TRBV7-9
d_gene: -
CDR3nt: TGTGCCAGCAGCTTAGGCCGGGCCAGGGAAGACACTGAAGCTTTCTTT
CDR3aa: CASSLGRAREDTEAFF

abundance: -
len: 15
j_gene: TRBJ2-7
v_gene: TRBV19
d_gene: TRBD1
CDR3nt: TGTGCCAGTAGTGACCCGGGACAGGGGTCCCACGAGCAGTACTTC
CDR3aa: CASSDPGQGSHEQYF

abundance: -
len: 17
j_gene: TRBJ2-6
v_gene: TRBV27
d_gene: -
CDR3nt: TGTGCCAGCAGGGCCTTAGGAGCACCTTCTGGGGCCAACGTCCTGACTTTC
CDR3aa: CASRALGAPSGANVLTF

abundance: few
len: 14
j_gene: TRBJ1-4
v_gene: TRBV12-3/TRBV12-4
d_gene: -
CDR3nt: TGTGCCAGCAGTTTAGGGACAGCATCAGAAAAACTGTTTTTT
CDR3aa: CASSLGTASEKLFF

abundance: few
len: 13
j_gene: TRBJ1-5
v_gene: TRBV28
d_gene: -
CDR3nt: TGTGCCAGCAGGGGCCAAACGAACCAGCCCCAGCATTTT
CDR3aa: CASRGQTNQPQHF

abundance: -
len: 14
j_gene: TRBJ2-1
v_gene: TRBV29-1
d_gene: -
CDR3nt: TGCAGCGGTGGACTTTCGGAAGCCTACAATGAGCAGTTCTTC
CDR3aa: CSGGLSEAYNEQFF

abundance: few
len: 13
j_gene: TRBJ2-1
v_gene: TRBV5-4
d_gene: -
CDR3nt: TGTGCCAGCAGCTTGGTCGGTCAGGAGGAGCAGTTCTTC
CDR3aa: CASSLVGQEEQFF

abundance: -
len: 13
j_gene: TRBJ1-2
v_gene: TRBV7-9
d_gene: -
CDR3nt: TGTGCCAGCAGCTTATTGGTCGGGGACAGCTACACCTTC
CDR3aa: CASSLLVGDSYTF

abundance: -
len: 17
j_gene: TRBJ2-1
v_gene: TRBV27
d_gene: TRBD2
CDR3nt: TGTGCCAGCAGCACTATGGGACTAGCGGGAGAGTACAATGAGCAGTTCTTC
CDR3aa: CASSTMGLAGEYNEQFF